This TCR beta chain stems from a study of blood T cell repertoires in COVID-19 (dated by TCRdb to the early 2020s). Regarding the study in general: The collaborator samples originated in the United States, Italy and Spain and spanned the acute and convalescent phases of COVID-19. The prospective study material was composed of cDNA or gDNA derived from T cells, B-cell-depleted T cells, or PBMCs. Subjects who had been exposed to COVID-19, were actively infected with it, or had recovered from it provided the deeply sampled blood TCRbeta repertoires that made up the dataset. The repertoires were made available in a free public database intended to serve as a resource for research on the immune response to SARS-CoV-2. Samples came from the ongoing ImmuneRACE study (first 160 participants) plus 1,254 subjects from 6 global collaborators. The sample metadata nearly always contained a de-identified subject ID, COVID-19 status, age in years and sex. Where available, HLA class I and class II types were obtained from metadata supplied by the sample provider rather than from assay-based typing. What the study reported, not specific to this receptor: Clinical and demographic metadata were provided uncurated, with the amount varying by source and participant.

From cysteine to phenylalanine, the CDR3 is 16 amino acids long. Only the CDR3 portion is preserved as DNA: 48 bases, with reading frame beginning at the first base. CDR1 and CDR2 are read off the germline V gene as SGHTA and FQGTGA. Relative to germline, V is missing 5 bases and J is missing 5 bases, with 10 bases of the junction outside any gene match. Collaborating institutions collected whole blood in K2EDTA tubes following their own protocols. For TCRbeta analysis, collaborators shipped samples in one of three forms: frozen whole blood, isolated PBMCs, or DNA extracted from either of those sample types. Regarding this clone: Its antigen specificity is not known. Qualities for individual bases were not recorded, and no much larger clone is one base off.

TCRbeta CDR3 regions were amplified from genomic DNA by means of the immunoSEQ Assay, a bias-controlled multiplex PCR. Per the source publication's procedure: The number of nucleated cells in each sample was estimated from the amplification of reference gene primers within the assay. Sequence reads were collapsed and filtered to measure the absolute abundance of every unique TCRbeta CDR3 rearrangement. For each sample, productive Simpson clonality was calculated by taking the square root of Simpson's diversity index across productive rearrangements. As stored in TCRdb, this immuneACCESS dataset retains in-frame rearrangements with V and J assigned. A fraction of the clones does not appear; measured against another copy, unresolved V genes explain less than half of the discrepancy, and the remainder lacks a known reason. For V, J and clone size, that table is used; D and trimming come from the DNA. Counted in this sample were about 110,000 clones; 70% to 90% of them appeared once. The biggest ten clones account for 4% to 5% of the sample.

Recombination linked TRBV7-3 to TRBJ2-3; 10 central nucleotides agree with TRBD2. The TCR was taken from a human donor in a cohort sampled during active COVID-19. Sequencing used peripheral blood. Here the CDR3 is given as CASSLRASGGGDTQYF. The base sequence is TGTGCCAGCAGCCTACGGGCTAGCGGGGGTGGAGATACGCAGTATTTT.